This T cell receptor beta chain was observed in a study of human T cells and chemical hapten exposure. This clonotype was observed many times. TCRdb recomputed calls from the RACE reads with MiXCR, one row per CDR3 protein. The repertoire holds around 35,000 distinct CDR3 sequences, less than 5.5% seen once, with 9.5% to 15% in the top ten. The time point here: healthy volunteer bleed at 6 weeks. Unfractionated whole blood yielded the extracted total RNA. The CDR3 covers 14 residues. Germline V CDR1 and CDR2: MRHNA, SNTAGT. V lost 7 bases and J 0 bases, leaving 12 bases between the germline ends. Sequences were obtained from whole blood. This TCR was sampled from a human donor in good health. Some clones in this sample may be carry-over from other donors' samples. The gene calls are TRBV6-4 and TRBJ1-1, with D tentatively TRBD1 (6 bases). CDR3 nucleotides: TGTGCCAGCAAGCCGGGACATCTGAACACTGAAGCTTTCTTT. Amino acid sequence: CASKPGHLNTEAFF.